The 29 T cell receptor beta chains in this list originate from one sample, sequenced in a study of blood T cell repertoires in COVID-19. Measured with immunoSEQ multiplex PCR; TCRdb has only the in-frame clones, and not every one. Here the sample spans around 130,000 clones, roughly 86% being singletons. Sequenced input: peripheral blood. Receptor source: a human donor in a cohort sampled during active COVID-19.

V gene TRBV9 combines with J gene TRBJ1-2; D gene unclear. Trimming stripped 0 bases from V and 4 bases from J, with 10 bases between. This CDR3 is 14 amino acids long. Germline V gene data show CDR1 as SGDLS and CDR2 as YYNGEE. The CDR3 coding sequence is TGTGCCAGCAGCGTAGATCGGGTACCCTATGGCTACACCTTC. This sequence encodes CASSVDRVPYGYTF.

V and J are TRBV5-4 and TRBJ2-5; 7 bases agree with TRBD2. V was clipped by 0 bases and J by 5 bases; unmatched bases: 7. CDR1 and CDR2 from the germline V gene are SGHNT and YYREEE (reference sequence). CDR3 length: 15 residues. The DNA for the CDR3 is TGTGCCAGCAGCTTGGTTCGGGGGGAATACGAGACCCAGTACTTC. Translating gives CASSLVRGEYETQYF.

The J gene is TRBJ1-6, the V gene TRBV6-5, with 8 bases lining up with TRBD1. V shed 6 bases, J shed 7 bases, and the junction held 5 bases outside the gene matches. The length of the CDR3 is 14 residues. Germline V gene data show CDR1 as MNHEY and CDR2 as SVGAGI. The CDR3 DNA sequence: TGTGCCAGCAGCAGGGGGCAGCTCAATTCACCCCTCCACTTT. Its translation is CASSRGQLNSPLHF.

This chain joins TRBV6-5 and TRBJ1-2; D perhaps matches TRBD1 (5 bases). The CDR3 has 15 residues. V dropped 5 bases and J dropped 0 bases, with 13 bases sitting between them. In germline, CDR1 is MNHEY, CDR2 SVGAGI. The CDR3 sequence is CASSRRRQSNYGYTF. Here the CDR3 DNA reads TGTGCCAGCAGTAGACGGCGACAGTCTAACTATGGCTACACCTTC.

The genes are TRBV3-1 (or the pseudogene TRBV3-2) and TRBJ1-6; possible D gene TRBD1, 6 bases. CDR1 is LGHDT, CDR2 YNNKEL, per germline (reference sequence). CDR3 length equals 14 residues. Trimming pared 1 base from V and 8 bases from J, leaving 9 bases between. The CDR3 DNA sequence: TGTGCCAGCAGCCAAGTAGGACAGCATTCACCCCTCCACTTT. It translates to CASSQVGQHSPLHF.

This chain uses TRBV19 with TRBJ2-7; TRBD1 matches at 8 bases. From germline, CDR1 is LNHDA and CDR2 SQIVND (reference sequence). The CDR3 sequence is 14 residues long. V lost 4 bases and J lost 3; bases outside the gene matches: 5. The CDR3 region is CASSTGTGRYEQYF. Here the CDR3 DNA reads TGTGCCAGTAGTACCGGGACAGGTCGCTACGAGCAGTACTTC.

The genes are TRBV6-1 and TRBJ2-2; TRBD1 agrees at 11 bases. This CDR3 region has 16 residues. The ends lost 0 bases at V and 6 bases at J; junction bases unmatched: 3. Germline assignment: CDR1 MNHNS and CDR2 SASEGT. The CDR3 here is CASSEAWDRGSGELFF. The CDR3, as DNA: TGTGCCAGCAGTGAAGCTTGGGACAGGGGGTCCGGGGAGCTGTTTTTT.

This rearrangement joins TRBV4-1 to TRBJ1-2; no clear D gene. The CDR3 is 16 amino acids. From germline, CDR1 is MGHRA and CDR2 YSYEKL. The ends were cut back, 1 base at V and 3 bases at J, with 15 bases in the middle. This CDR3 is CASSQVGLSKDYGYTF. CDR3 DNA sequence: TGCGCCAGCAGCCAAGTAGGACTCTCAAAAGACTATGGCTACACCTTC.

CDR3 in DNA: TGTGCCAGCAGCGCCGGGACTAGCGGGGGGCTGCAGTTCTTC. Translation gives CASSAGTSGGLQFF. This chain links TRBV7-2 with TRBJ2-1; 15 nucleotides line up with TRBD2. The CDR3 consists of 14 residues. J lost 12 bases, V lost 5 bases, and 5 bases had no gene match. CDR1 and CDR2 from the germline V gene are SGHTA and FQGNSA.

The chain couples TRBV5-1 to TRBJ2-1; the match to TRBD2 covers 13 bases. Trimming removed 4 bases from V and 3 bases from J; junction bases left unmatched: 10. The CDR3 runs to 18 residues. Germline-derived CDR1 and CDR2 are SGHRS and YFSETQ. The CDR3 region is CASSERTSGGRDYNEQFF. In DNA, the CDR3 is TGCGCCAGCAGCGAAAGGACTAGCGGGGGTAGAGACTACAATGAGCAGTTCTTC.

The chain couples TRBV13 to TRBJ2-7, with 11 bases matching TRBD1. Losses at the gene ends were 4 bases for V and 2 bases for J; bases not matched to a gene: 4. CDR1 is PRHDT, CDR2 FYEKMQ, per germline (reference sequence). The CDR3 covers 15 residues. The CDR3 region is CASSSRDRGAYEQYF. The CDR3 bases are TGTGCCAGCAGCTCCCGGGACAGGGGGGCCTACGAGCAGTACTTC.

The J gene is TRBJ1-5, the V gene TRBV24-1; possible D gene TRBD1, 6 bases. Per germline, CDR1 KGHDR and CDR2 SFDVKD. V lost 8 bases, J lost 7 bases, and 14 bases lay in between. The CDR3 is 13 residues long. CDR3 DNA sequence: TGTGCCACCATGGCTGGGGGCGGACAGCCCCAGCATTTT. It codes for CATMAGGGQPQHF.

This clone was seen just once. The chain links TRBV19 to TRBJ2-3; TRBD2 matches 15 bases. From germline, CDR1 is LNHDA and CDR2 SQIVND (reference sequence). This CDR3 comprises 19 residues. After removal of 2 bases from V and 3 bases from J, the junction contained 9 bases not matched to a gene. CDR3 region: CASSIFAGGLAGGTDTQYF. CDR3 DNA: TGTGCCAGTAGTATATTTGCCGGGGGACTAGCGGGGGGAACAGATACGCAGTATTTT.

The chain has TRBV12-3 or TRBV12-4 and TRBJ2-7, with 7 bases that match TRBD2. V shed 1 base, J shed 6 bases, and the junction held 0 bases outside the gene matches. This CDR3 is built from 12 residues. The CDR3 spells CASSLGTSEQYF. The CDR3 coding sequence is TGTGCCAGCAGTTTAGGGACTAGCGAGCAGTACTTC.

In nucleotides, the CDR3 is TGTGCCAGCTCACCATCCGACGGGAAAGGCTACACCTTC. The encoded protein is CASSPSDGKGYTF. V is TRBV18 and J is TRBJ1-2; D not certain. Germline values: CDR1 KGHSH, CDR2 LQKENI. V gave up 2 bases and J gave up 8 bases, with 12 bases separating them. This CDR3 comprises 13 residues.

The chain uses TRBV6-5 and TRBJ1-1; the D is unclear. Trimming shortened V by 10 bases and J by 1 base, and 10 bases separated the two germline ends. The germline CDR1 and CDR2 sequences are MNHEY and SVGAGI. This CDR3 region has 12 residues. CDR3 DNA: TGTGCCATCACAAGAGGGAACACTGAAGCTTTCTTT. Translated: CAITRGNTEAFF.

The chain joins TRBV7-9 to TRBJ2-7, with D unclear. This CDR3 has 14 amino acids. The ends were cut back, 2 bases at V and 2 bases at J, with 10 bases in the middle. The germline V gene encodes CDR1 SEHNR and CDR2 FQNEAQ (reference sequence). The CDR3 nucleotides read TGTGCCAGCAGCTTACTGGAGATCACCTACGAGCAGTACTTC. It codes for CASSLLEITYEQYF. Supplemented by reference TRBV7-9 and TRBJ2-7, the full variable domain reads DTGVSQNPRHKITKRGQNVTFRCDPISEHNRLYWYRQTLGQGPEFLTYFQNEAQLEKSRLLSDRFSAERPKGSFSTLEIQRTEQGDSAMYLCASSLLEITYEQYFGPGTRLTVT.

V gene TRBV3-1 (or the pseudogene TRBV3-2) combines with J gene TRBJ2-5; 8 bases are shared with TRBD2. Unmatched junction bases numbered 6, after V lost 4 bases and J lost 5 bases. Germline-derived CDR1 and CDR2 are LGHDT and YNNKEL (reference sequence). This CDR3 spans 14 amino acids. CDR3 protein: CASSLSGGDETQYF. CDR3 coding DNA: TGTGCCAGCAGCCTGAGCGGGGGTGATGAGACCCAGTACTTC.

This clone was counted once. The rearrangement links TRBV5-1 to TRBJ2-5, with TRBD1 as a possible D gene (5 bases). The CDR3 has 14 amino acids. The germline CDR1 and CDR2 sequences are SGHRS and YFSETQ. Deletions cut 0 bases from V and 6 bases from J, with 12 bases between. This CDR3 reads CASSLDFRVKTQYF. The CDR3, as DNA: TGCGCCAGCAGCTTGGACTTCAGGGTGAAGACCCAGTACTTC.

V usage is TRBV3-1 (or the pseudogene TRBV3-2) and J usage is TRBJ1-2, with D hard to call. CDR3 size: 12 residues. Germline V CDR1 and CDR2: LGHDT, YNNKEL (reference sequence). Deletions cut 5 bases from V and 5 bases from J, with 9 bases between. CDR3 amino acids: CASSARVYGYTF. The CDR3 nucleotides read TGTGCCAGCAGCGCGAGGGTTTATGGCTACACCTTC.

The rearrangement uses TRBV7-9 and TRBJ2-7, with a weak D call TRBD2 (5 bases). Per germline, CDR1 SEHNR and CDR2 FQNEAQ (reference sequence). CDR3 size: 14 residues. The V gene lost 0 bases and the J gene lost 3 bases, with 9 bases spanning the gap. CDR3 nucleotide sequence: TGTGCCAGCAGCTTAGCCTGGGGAGACTACGAGCAGTACTTC. Translated, it gives CASSLAWGDYEQYF.

This clone has only one observation. The chain is built from TRBV9 and TRBJ2-5, with 9 bases aligning to TRBD2. With 0 bases clipped from V and 1 base from J, the junction kept 1 base outside the gene matches. The CDR3 is 15 residues long. From germline, CDR1 is SGDLS and CDR2 YYNGEE. The CDR3, as DNA: TGTGCCAGCAGCGTAGCTAGCGGGGTCCAAGAGACCCAGTACTTC. Translating gives CASSVASGVQETQYF.

V and J are TRBV6-1 and TRBJ1-5; D is possibly TRBD1 (6 bases). Deletions cut 2 bases from V and 1 base from J, with 12 bases between. The CDR3 covers 16 residues. CDR1 and CDR2 (germline): MNHNS, SASEGT. The CDR3 region has the DNA TGTGCCAGCAGTGAACAGGGGTCCGCGAGCAATCAGCCCCAGCATTTT. Translating gives CASSEQGSASNQPQHF.

The rearrangement joins TRBV10-1 to TRBJ1-1, with a tentative D call TRBD1 (6 bases). V dropped 8 bases and J dropped 1 base, with 11 bases sitting between them. This CDR3 contains 13 residues. Germline V gene lookup returns CDR1 WNHNN and CDR2 SYGVQD (reference sequence). CDR3 protein: CASAGGQNTEAFF. Written as DNA, the CDR3 is TGCGCCAGCGCCGGGGGGCAGAACACTGAAGCTTTCTTT.

This chain uses TRBV4-2 with TRBJ2-1; 9 bases agree with TRBD2. The CDR3 consists of 16 residues. Trimming at V came to 4 bases and at J to 9 bases, leaving 13 bases not matched to a gene. CDR1 and CDR2 from the germline V gene are LGHNA and YNFKEQ. In nucleotides, the CDR3 is TGTGCCAGCAGCCCGAGAGGGCGGGGGGGCAACGGTGAGCAGTTCTTC. Its protein product is CASSPRGRGGNGEQFF.

CDR3 sequence reads: CASSLGQLYSGNTIYF. CDR3 bases: TGTGCCAGCAGCCTGGGACAGCTCTACTCTGGAAACACCATATATTTT. The chain employs TRBV7-9 and TRBJ1-3; 7 bases agree with TRBD1. The V segment lost 5 bases and the J segment 0 bases; nucleotides outside the gene matches: 7. Germline V lookup: CDR1 SEHNR, CDR2 FQNEAQ (reference sequence). The CDR3 extends over 16 amino acids.

This chain links TRBV27 with TRBJ2-1, with unresolved D. This CDR3 has 14 residues. V lost 7 bases and J 6 bases, leaving 16 bases between the germline ends. CDR1 is MNHEY, CDR2 SMNVEV, per germline (reference sequence). The CDR3 sequence: CASNSVGFGNEQFF. The DNA for the CDR3 is TGTGCCAGCAATTCTGTGGGCTTCGGCAATGAGCAGTTCTTC.

This clone occurred a few times. This chain joins TRBV5-6 and TRBJ2-3; D is unclear. Germline V gene sequence: CDR1 SGHDT, CDR2 YYEEEE. The germline V and J ends were trimmed by 0 bases and 1 base, with 12 bases remaining between them. The CDR3 runs 16 residues. CDR3 residues: CASSLVAPTRTDTQYF. The CDR3 region has the DNA TGTGCCAGCAGCTTGGTGGCACCCACCCGCACAGATACGCAGTATTTT.

V and J are TRBV6-6 and TRBJ2-3; maybe TRBD2 (6 bases). Trimming stripped 5 bases from V and 7 bases from J, with 28 bases between. The CDR3 loop spans 18 amino acids. Germline-derived CDR1 and CDR2 are MNHNY and SVGAGI (reference sequence). CDR3 in amino acids: CASSPSLGSGEPWNTQYF. CDR3 DNA sequence: TGTGCCAGCAGTCCATCGTTAGGGTCGGGGGAGCCTTGGAATACGCAGTATTTT.